This T cell receptor (beta chain) was retrieved from a study of T cells after yellow fever vaccination. General observations from the study: Subsequent to the booster, the majority of primary-vaccination clones reappeared (roughly 97% CD4, 88% CD8).

Conversion of TCR transcripts into cDNA relied on 5'RACE template switching, which added a universal primer site and UMIs. MiXCR, run by TCRdb on the 5' RACE reads, gives a single entry per CDR3 protein. The sample contains 250,000 to 400,000 distinct CDR3 sequences, about 4.5% of which appear only once. The table lists this clonotype with many counts. The antigen is unknown. Germline-derived CDR1 and CDR2 are DFQATT and SNEGSKA (reference sequence). The CDR3 has 12 amino acids. Trimming cost V 4 bases and J 5 bases, with 11 bases left between them. The receptor's source is a man aged 18 to 30 who received the YFV17D yellow fever vaccine. The rearrangement joins TRBV20-1 to TRBJ2-5; D might be TRBD1 or TRBD2, each matching 5 bases. This specimen consisted of PBMCs, obtained 15 days after the yellow fever booster vaccination. The CDR3 region is CSATPGRETQYF. In DNA form, the CDR3 reads TGCAGTGCTACGCCGGGGCGGGAGACCCAGTACTTC.